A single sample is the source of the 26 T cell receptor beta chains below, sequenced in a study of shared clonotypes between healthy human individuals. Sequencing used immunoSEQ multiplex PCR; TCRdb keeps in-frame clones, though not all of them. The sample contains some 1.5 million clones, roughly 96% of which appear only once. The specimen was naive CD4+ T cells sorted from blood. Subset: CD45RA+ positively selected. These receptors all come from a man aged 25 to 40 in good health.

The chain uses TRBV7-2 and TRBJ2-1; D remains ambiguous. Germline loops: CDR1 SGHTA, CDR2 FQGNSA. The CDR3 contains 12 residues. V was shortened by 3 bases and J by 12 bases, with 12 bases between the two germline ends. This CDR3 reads CASSLALEGQFF. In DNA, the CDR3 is TGTGCCAGCAGCTTGGCCCTAGAAGGGCAGTTCTTC.

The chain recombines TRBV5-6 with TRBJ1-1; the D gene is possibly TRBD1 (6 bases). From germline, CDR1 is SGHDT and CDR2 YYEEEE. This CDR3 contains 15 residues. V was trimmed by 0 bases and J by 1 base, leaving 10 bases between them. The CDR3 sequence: CASSLVDRQNTEAFF. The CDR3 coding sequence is TGTGCCAGCAGCTTGGTGGACAGACAGAACACTGAAGCTTTCTTT.

The CDR3: CASSLTRGNTGELFF. The CDR3 DNA sequence: TGCGCCAGCAGCTTGACGCGGGGGAACACCGGGGAGCTGTTTTTT. The chain has TRBV5-1 and TRBJ2-2, with D possibly TRBD2 on 6 matching bases. The CDR3 runs 15 residues. V shed 1 base and J shed 1 base, with 8 bases lying between them. The V gene's germline CDR1 is SGHRS and CDR2 YFSETQ.

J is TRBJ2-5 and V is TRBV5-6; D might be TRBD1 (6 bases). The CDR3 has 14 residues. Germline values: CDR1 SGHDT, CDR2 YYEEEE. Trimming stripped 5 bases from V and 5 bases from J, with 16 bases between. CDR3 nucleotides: TGTGCCAGCAGTCCACAGGCCCAGGGGGAGACCCAGTACTTC. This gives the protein CASSPQAQGETQYF.

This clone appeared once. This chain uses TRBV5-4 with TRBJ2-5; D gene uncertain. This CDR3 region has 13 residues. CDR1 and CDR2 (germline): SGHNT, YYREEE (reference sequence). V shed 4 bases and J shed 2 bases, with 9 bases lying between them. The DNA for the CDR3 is TGTGCCAGCAGCCGCCCTAGACAAGAGACCCAGTACTTC. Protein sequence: CASSRPRQETQYF.

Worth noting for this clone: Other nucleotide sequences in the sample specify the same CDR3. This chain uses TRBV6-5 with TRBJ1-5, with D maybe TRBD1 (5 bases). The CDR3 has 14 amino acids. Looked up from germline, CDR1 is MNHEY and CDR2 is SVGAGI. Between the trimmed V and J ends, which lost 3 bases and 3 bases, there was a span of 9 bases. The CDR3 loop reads CASSYSGPNQPQHF. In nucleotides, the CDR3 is TGTGCCAGCAGTTATTCAGGGCCCAATCAGCCCCAGCATTTT.

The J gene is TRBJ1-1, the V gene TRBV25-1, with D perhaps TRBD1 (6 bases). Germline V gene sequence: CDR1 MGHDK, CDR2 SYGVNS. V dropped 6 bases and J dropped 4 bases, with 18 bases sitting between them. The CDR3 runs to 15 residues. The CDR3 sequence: CASSSGGGFSTEAFF. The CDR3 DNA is TGTGCCAGCAGCTCCGGAGGGGGTTTTAGCACTGAAGCTTTCTTT. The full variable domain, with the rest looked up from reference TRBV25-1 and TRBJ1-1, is EADIYQTPRYLVIGTGKKITLECSQTMGHDKMYWYQQDPGMELHLIHYSYGVNSTEKGDLSSESTVSRIRTEHFPLTLESARPSHTSQYLCASSSGGGFSTEAFFGQGTRLTVV.

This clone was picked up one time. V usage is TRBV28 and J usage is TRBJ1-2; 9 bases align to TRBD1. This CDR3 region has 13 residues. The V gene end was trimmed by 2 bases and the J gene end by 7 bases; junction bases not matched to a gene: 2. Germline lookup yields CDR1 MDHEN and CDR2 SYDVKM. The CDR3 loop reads CASSLEDRGGYTF. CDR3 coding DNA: TGTGCCAGCAGTTTAGAGGACAGGGGTGGCTACACCTTC.

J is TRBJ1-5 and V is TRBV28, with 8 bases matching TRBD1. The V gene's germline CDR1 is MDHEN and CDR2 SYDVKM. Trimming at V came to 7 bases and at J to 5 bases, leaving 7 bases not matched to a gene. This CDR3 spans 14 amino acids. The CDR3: CASNPGTGHQPQHF. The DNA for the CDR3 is TGTGCCAGCAATCCCGGGACAGGACATCAGCCCCAGCATTTT.

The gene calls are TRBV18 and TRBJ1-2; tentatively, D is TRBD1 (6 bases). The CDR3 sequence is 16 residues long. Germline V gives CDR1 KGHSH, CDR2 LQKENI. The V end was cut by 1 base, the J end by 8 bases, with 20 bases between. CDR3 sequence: CASSPRQALLMGGYTF. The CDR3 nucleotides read TGTGCCAGCTCACCACGACAGGCCCTTTTGATGGGGGGCTACACCTTC.

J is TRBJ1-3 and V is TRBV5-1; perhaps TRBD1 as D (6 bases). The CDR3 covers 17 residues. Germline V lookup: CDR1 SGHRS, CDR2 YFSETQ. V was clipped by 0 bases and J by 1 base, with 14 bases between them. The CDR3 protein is CASSLEDSLGSGNTIYF. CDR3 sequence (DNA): TGCGCCAGCAGCTTGGAGGACAGTCTTGGTTCTGGAAACACCATATATTTT.

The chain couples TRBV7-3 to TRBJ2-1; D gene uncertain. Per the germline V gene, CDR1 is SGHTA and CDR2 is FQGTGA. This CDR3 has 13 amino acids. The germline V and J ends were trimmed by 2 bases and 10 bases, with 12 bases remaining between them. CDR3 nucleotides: TGTGCCAGCAGCTTAGCCCGAGGCGAGGAGCAGTTCTTC. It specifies CASSLARGEEQFF.

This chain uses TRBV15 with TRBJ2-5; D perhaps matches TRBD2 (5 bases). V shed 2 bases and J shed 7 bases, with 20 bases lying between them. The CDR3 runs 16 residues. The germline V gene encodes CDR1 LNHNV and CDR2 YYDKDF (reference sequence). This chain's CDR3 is CATSRPSGQRDGTQYF. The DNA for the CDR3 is TGTGCCACCAGCAGACCAAGCGGCCAGAGGGATGGGACCCAGTACTTC. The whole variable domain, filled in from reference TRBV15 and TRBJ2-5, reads DAMVIQNPRYQVTQFGKPVTLSCSQTLNHNVMYWYQQKSSQAPKLLFHYYDKDFNNEADTPDNFQSRRPNTSFCFLDIRSPGLGDTAMYLCATSRPSGQRDGTQYFGPGTRLLVL.

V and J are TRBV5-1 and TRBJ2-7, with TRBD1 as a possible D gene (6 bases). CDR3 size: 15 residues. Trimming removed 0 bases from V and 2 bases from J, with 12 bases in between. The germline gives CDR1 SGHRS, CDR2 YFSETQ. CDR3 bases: TGCGCCAGCAGCTTGGATGTTGGGGACACCTACGAGCAGTACTTC. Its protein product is CASSLDVGDTYEQYF.

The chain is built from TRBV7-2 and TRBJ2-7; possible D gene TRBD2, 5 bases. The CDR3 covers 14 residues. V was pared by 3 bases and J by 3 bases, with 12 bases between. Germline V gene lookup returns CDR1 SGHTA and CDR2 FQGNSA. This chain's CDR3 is CASSLSQRFYEQYF. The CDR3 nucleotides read TGTGCCAGCAGCTTGTCCCAGCGGTTCTACGAGCAGTACTTC.

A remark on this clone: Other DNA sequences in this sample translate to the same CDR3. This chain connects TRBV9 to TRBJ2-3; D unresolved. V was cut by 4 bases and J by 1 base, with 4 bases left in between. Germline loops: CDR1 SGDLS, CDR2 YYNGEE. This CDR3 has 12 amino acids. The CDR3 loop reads CASSLGTDTQYF. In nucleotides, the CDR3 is TGTGCCAGCAGCCTAGGCACAGATACGCAGTATTTT.

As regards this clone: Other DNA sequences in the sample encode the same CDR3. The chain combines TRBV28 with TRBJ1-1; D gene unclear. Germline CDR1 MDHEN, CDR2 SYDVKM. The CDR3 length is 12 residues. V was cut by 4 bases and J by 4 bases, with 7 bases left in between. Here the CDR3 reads CASSYRPTEAFF. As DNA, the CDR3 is TGTGCCAGCAGTTATCGCCCCACTGAAGCTTTCTTT.

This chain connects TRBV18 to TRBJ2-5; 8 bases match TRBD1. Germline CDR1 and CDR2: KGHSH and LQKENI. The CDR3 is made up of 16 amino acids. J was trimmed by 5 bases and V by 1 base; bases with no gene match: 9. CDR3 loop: CASSPREGQGFETQYF. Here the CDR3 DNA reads TGTGCCAGCTCACCACGTGAAGGACAGGGATTCGAGACCCAGTACTTC.

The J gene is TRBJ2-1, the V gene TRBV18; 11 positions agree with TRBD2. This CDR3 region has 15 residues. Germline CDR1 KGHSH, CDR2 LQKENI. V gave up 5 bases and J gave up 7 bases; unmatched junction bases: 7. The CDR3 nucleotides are TGTGCCAGCTCAGAGACTAGCGGGACATGGAATGAGCAGTTCTTC. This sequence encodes CASSETSGTWNEQFF.

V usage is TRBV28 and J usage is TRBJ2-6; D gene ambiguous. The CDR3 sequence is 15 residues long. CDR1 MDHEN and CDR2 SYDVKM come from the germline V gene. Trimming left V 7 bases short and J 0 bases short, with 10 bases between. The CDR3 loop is CASNTPDSGANVLTF. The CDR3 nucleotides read TGTGCCAGCAATACCCCTGACTCTGGGGCCAACGTCCTGACTTTC.

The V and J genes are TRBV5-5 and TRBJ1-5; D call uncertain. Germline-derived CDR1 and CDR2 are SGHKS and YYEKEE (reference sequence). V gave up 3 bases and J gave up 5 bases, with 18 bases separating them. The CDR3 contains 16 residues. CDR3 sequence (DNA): TGTGCCAGCAGCTCGGTCCTGGGTGGTATCGATCAGCCCCAGCATTTT. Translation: CASSSVLGGIDQPQHF. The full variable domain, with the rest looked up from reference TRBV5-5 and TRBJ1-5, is DAGVTQSPTHLIKTRGQQVTLRCSPISGHKSVSWYQQVLGQGPQFIFQYYEKEERGRGNFPDRFSARQFPNYSSELNVNALLLGDSALYLCASSSVLGGIDQPQHFGDGTRLSIL.

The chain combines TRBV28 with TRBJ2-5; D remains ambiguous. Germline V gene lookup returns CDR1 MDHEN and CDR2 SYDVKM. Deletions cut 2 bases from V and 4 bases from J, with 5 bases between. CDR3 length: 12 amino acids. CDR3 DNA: TGTGCCAGCAGTTTAAAGAGAGAGACCCAGTACTTC. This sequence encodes CASSLKRETQYF.

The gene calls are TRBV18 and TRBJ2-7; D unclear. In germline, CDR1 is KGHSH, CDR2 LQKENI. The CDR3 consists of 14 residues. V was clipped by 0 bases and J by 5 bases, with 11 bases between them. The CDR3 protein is CASSPPLAVDEQYF. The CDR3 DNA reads TGTGCCAGCTCACCACCTCTGGCGGTCGACGAGCAGTACTTC.

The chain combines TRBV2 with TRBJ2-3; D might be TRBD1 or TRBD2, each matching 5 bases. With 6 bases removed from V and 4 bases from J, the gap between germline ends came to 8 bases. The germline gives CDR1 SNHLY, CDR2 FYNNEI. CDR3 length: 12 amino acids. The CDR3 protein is CASRGTADTQYF. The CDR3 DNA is TGTGCCAGCAGAGGGACCGCAGATACGCAGTATTTT.

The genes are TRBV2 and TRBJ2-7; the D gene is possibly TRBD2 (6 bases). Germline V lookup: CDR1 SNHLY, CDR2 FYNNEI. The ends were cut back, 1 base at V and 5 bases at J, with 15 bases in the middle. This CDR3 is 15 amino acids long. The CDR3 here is CASSEDSAGRNEQYF. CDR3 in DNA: TGTGCCAGCAGTGAAGATTCGGCAGGGAGGAACGAGCAGTACTTC.

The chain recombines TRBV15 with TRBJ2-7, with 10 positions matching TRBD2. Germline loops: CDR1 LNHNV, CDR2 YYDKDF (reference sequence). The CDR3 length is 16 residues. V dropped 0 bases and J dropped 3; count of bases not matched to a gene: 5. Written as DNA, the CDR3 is TGTGCCACCAGCAGAGATATGGCTAGCGGGGGCTACGAGCAGTACTTC. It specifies CATSRDMASGGYEQYF.